These 2 T cell receptor beta chains were sequenced from one sample in a study of blood T cell repertoires in COVID-19. Some clones are missing from TCRdb's copy, which holds only in-frame ones; the method was immunoSEQ multiplex PCR. The data hold 250,000 or so clones, with more than 65% observed a single time. The sequenced sample consisted of PBMCs or T cells enriched from blood (not recorded which). Receptors were obtained from a man aged 45-60 years who had recovered from COVID-19.

The chain carries TRBV10-2 and TRBJ2-7, with TRBD1 identical over 10 bases. The CDR3 has 14 amino acids. V was pared by 4 bases and J by 2 bases, with 2 bases of the junction left unmatched. CDR1 WSHSY and CDR2 SAAADI come from the germline V gene. CDR3 nucleotides: TGCGCCAGCAGTGGACAGGGGGCTCCCTACGAGCAGTACTTC. Its translation: CASSGQGAPYEQYF.

The chain links TRBV3-1 (or the pseudogene TRBV3-2) to TRBJ1-6, with 7 bases matching TRBD1. The germline V gene has CDR1 LGHDT and CDR2 YNNKEL (reference sequence). The ends lost 1 base at V and 7 bases at J; junction bases unmatched: 10. The CDR3 spans 17 residues. The CDR3 sequence: CASSQGGGPGGNSPLHF. DNA of the CDR3: TGTGCCAGCAGCCAAGGAGGGGGCCCCGGAGGAAATTCACCCCTCCACTTT.